Listed below are T cell receptor beta chains from one sample, sequenced in a study of blood T cells in healthy people across ages. TCRdb passed the 5' RACE reads through MiXCR, listing each CDR3 protein once. The sample records roughly 860,000 distinct CDR3 sequences, about 59% being singletons. The sample consisted of blood. The receptors were gathered from a man aged 30 to 39 in good health. Both conserved end residues are part of each CDR3.

v_gene,j_gene,CDR3aa
TRBV12-3/TRBV12-4,TRBJ2-5,CALGTSAGETQYF
TRBV28,TRBJ1-1,CASSNPIGAGAEAFF
TRBV7-2,TRBJ2-7,CASSLQGLAYEQYF
TRBV5-1,TRBJ2-1,CASSLFPGSYNEQFF
TRBV18,TRBJ1-6,CASSPVGPSMGSPLHF
TRBV12-3/TRBV12-4,TRBJ2-2,CASSFPGELFF
TRBV7-2,TRBJ2-5,CASTLNPGDETQYF
TRBV6-5,TRBJ2-4,CASSYGQGAQIQYF
TRBV27,TRBJ2-7,CASSLLGRGYEQYF
TRBV29-1,TRBJ2-5,CSVPAGGIYNEQYF
TRBV5-1,TRBJ2-6,CASSLRQLSGANVLTF
TRBV4-3,TRBJ2-5,CASSLLGAAIYRETQYF
TRBV5-6,TRBJ2-1,CASSYNRGQDEQFF
TRBV9,TRBJ2-1,CASSVEPGGGSYNEQFF
TRBV25-1,TRBJ1-4,CASSEYATNEKLFF
TRBV7-2,TRBJ2-3,CASSPPERSVDTQYF
TRBV4-3,TRBJ2-3,CASSQFLAATDTQYF
TRBV21-1,.,CASSKHRAQETQYF
TRBV4-3,TRBJ2-7,CASSQDRGAPYEQYF
TRBV29-1,TRBJ2-1,CSVRSRAGSYNEQFF
TRBV15,TRBJ2-4,CATSTRPGTRKAKNIQYF
TRBV18,TRBJ1-2,CASSPTTENGYTF
TRBV4-3,TRBJ1-2,CASSRNRDLNYGYTF
TRBV6-6,TRBJ1-2,CASSFPQGDYGYTF
TRBV6-4,TRBJ2-1,CASSRDHHNEQFF
TRBV28,TRBJ1-1,CASSLPTVNTEAFF
TRBV2,TRBJ2-3,CASSVGAFTDTRYF